The 14 T cell receptor beta chains below come from one sample, sequenced in a study of blood T cell repertoires in COVID-19. The data were produced by immunoSEQ multiplex PCR, yet TCRdb's version contains in-frame clones alone and is incomplete. The sample lists approximately 300,000 clones; approximately 85% were seen once. The sequenced sample consisted of PBMCs or T cells enriched from blood (not recorded which). Receptors were obtained from a woman aged 30 to 39 who had recovered from COVID-19.

In this sample, this clone turned up once. The V gene is TRBV28, the J gene TRBJ1-6; the match to TRBD1 covers 8 bases. V lost 7 bases and J lost 8; bases outside the gene matches: 10. This CDR3 comprises 15 residues. CDR1 is MDHEN and CDR2 is SYDVKM in the germline V gene. The CDR3 nucleotides are TGTGCCAGCACTTTGGTCAGGGGGCTGGATTCACCCCTCCACTTT. It translates to CASTLVRGLDSPLHF.

V usage is TRBV3-1 (or the pseudogene TRBV3-2) and J usage is TRBJ1-2; possibly TRBD1 for D (6 bases). There are 15 residues in the CDR3. V was clipped by 0 bases and J by 2 bases, with 10 bases between them. From germline, CDR1 is LGHDT and CDR2 YNNKEL (reference sequence). The DNA of the CDR3 is TGTGCCAGCAGCCAAGATCAGGGGAGAAACTATGGCTACACCTTC. Protein product: CASSQDQGRNYGYTF.

This clone was counted only a few times. V usage is TRBV19 and J usage is TRBJ1-2; D is unclear. This CDR3 is 13 amino acids long. The germline CDR1 and CDR2 sequences are LNHDA and SQIVND (reference sequence). V was cut by 3 bases and J by 1 base, with 6 bases left in between. This chain's CDR3 is CASSMRINYGYTF. The CDR3 DNA reads as TGTGCCAGTAGTATGAGGATTAACTATGGCTACACCTTC.

The chain combines TRBV7-9 with TRBJ1-3; 8 bases map to TRBD1. The V gene's germline CDR1 is SEHNR and CDR2 FQNEAQ (reference sequence). The trim removed 5 bases at V and 0 bases at J, leaving 6 bases unmatched. CDR3 length equals 16 residues. The CDR3 DNA sequence: TGTGCCAGCAGCCCCCGGGACAGGAGCTCTGGAAACACCATATATTTT. Protein: CASSPRDRSSGNTIYF.

The genes are TRBV6-5 and TRBJ2-5; D is uncertain. The CDR3 is made up of 13 amino acids. From germline, CDR1 is MNHEY and CDR2 SVGAGI. V lost 6 bases and J 1 base, leaving 9 bases between the germline ends. The chain's CDR3 is CASRSHFQETQYF. The CDR3 DNA reads TGTGCCAGCAGATCTCACTTCCAAGAGACCCAGTACTTC.

This clone occurred many times. The chain is built from TRBV7-3 and TRBJ2-1, with 8 bases lining up with TRBD1. Trimming took 5 bases from V and 12 from J; bases not matched to a gene: 6. This CDR3 has 12 amino acids. CDR1 and CDR2 (germline): SGHTA, FQGTGA. In DNA form, the CDR3 reads TGTGCCAGCAGCAGTACCGGGACAGGGCAGTTCTTC. It encodes CASSSTGTGQFF.

This clone was detected only once. The rearrangement joins TRBV28 to TRBJ1-1; D unresolved. There are 14 residues in the CDR3. V was cut by 8 bases and J by 0 bases, with 13 bases left in between. Germline lookup yields CDR1 MDHEN and CDR2 SYDVKM. The chain's CDR3 is CASLPLNLNTEAFF. CDR3 in DNA: TGTGCCAGCCTCCCACTAAACTTGAACACTGAAGCTTTCTTT.

The gene calls are TRBV11-2 and TRBJ1-1, with no clear D. This CDR3 is built from 12 residues. Trimming pared 3 bases from V and 9 bases from J, leaving 11 bases between. Germline V lookup: CDR1 SGHAT, CDR2 FQNNGV. Here the CDR3 reads CASSFFENQAFF. CDR3 in DNA: TGTGCCAGCAGCTTTTTCGAGAACCAAGCTTTCTTT.

The chain employs TRBV7-9 and TRBJ2-2; D remains unclear. Germline V CDR1 and CDR2: SEHNR, FQNEAQ (reference sequence). Trimming shortened V by 1 base and J by 5 bases, and 11 bases separated the two germline ends. The CDR3 spans 15 residues. For the CDR3, the DNA is TGTGCCAGCAGCTTAGGGCAGGCTGGGACCGGGGAGCTGTTTTTT. As protein: CASSLGQAGTGELFF.

This chain joins TRBV19 and TRBJ2-3; 10 bases align to TRBD1. J gave up 6 bases and V 5 bases, and 8 bases lay outside the gene matches. This CDR3 is built from 15 residues. The V gene's germline CDR1 is LNHDA and CDR2 SQIVND (reference sequence). CDR3 DNA sequence: TGTGCCAGTAGTCCGTCGGACAGGGGGGCTGATACGCAGTATTTT. It is translated as CASSPSDRGADTQYF.

The chain employs TRBV5-6 and TRBJ2-1, with TRBD2 identical over 15 bases. V shed 4 bases, J shed 10 bases, and the junction held 6 bases outside the gene matches. Germline assignment: CDR1 SGHDT and CDR2 YYEEEE. The CDR3 has 15 residues. CDR3 loop: CASSRTSGGAWEQFF. The CDR3 bases are TGTGCCAGCAGCCGGACTAGCGGGGGGGCCTGGGAGCAGTTCTTC.

This rearrangement joins TRBV25-1 to TRBJ1-2; 9 positions match TRBD1. The CDR3 runs to 14 residues. The germline V gene encodes CDR1 MGHDK and CDR2 SYGVNS. J lost 0 bases, V lost 6 bases, and 2 bases had no gene match. Here the CDR3 DNA reads TGTGCCAGCAGCAGACAGGGGGCTAACTATGGCTACACCTTC. Translation: CASSRQGANYGYTF.

The gene calls are TRBV2 and TRBJ1-2, with TRBD1 matching 7 bases. The CDR3 extends over 13 amino acids. CDR1 and CDR2 from the germline V gene are SNHLY and FYNNEI. The ends lost 4 bases at V and 2 bases at J; junction bases unmatched: 1. The CDR3 nucleotides are TGTGCCAGCAGTGTGGGACAGAACTATGGCTACACCTTC. Translating gives CASSVGQNYGYTF.

This clone showed up just a few times. The gene calls are TRBV11-2 and TRBJ1-2, with TRBD1 matching over 8 bases. J gave up 3 bases and V 7 bases, and 7 bases lay outside the gene matches. The CDR3 contains 14 residues. In germline, CDR1 is SGHAT, CDR2 FQNNGV. The CDR3 sequence is CASTPPTGDYGYTF. The CDR3 DNA sequence: TGTGCCAGCACCCCCCCGACAGGGGACTATGGCTACACCTTC.